This T cell receptor (beta chain) is drawn from a study of memory CD4+ T cells and cytomegalovirus serostatus. The repertoire was sequenced with immunoSEQ multiplex PCR; TCRdb's copy has only in-frame clones and lacks some. The data show 75,000 to 95,000 clones, with more than 70% seen just once and around 0.84% held by the top ten. The sort gate was single viable CD3+CD4+CD8-CD45RO+ cells for memory CD4+ T cells. Total CD4+ T cells were enriched by CD4 positive selection. The CDR3 runs to 14 residues. Losses at the gene ends were 5 bases for V and 0 bases for J; bases not matched to a gene: 5. Germline V CDR1 and CDR2: SQVTM, ANQGSEA.

J is TRBJ2-3 and V is TRBV29-1; 7 nucleotides agree with TRBD2. This clonotype originated in an adult in good health and CMV-seronegative. Input material: memory CD4+ T cells from blood. The CDR3 is CSVRAGFSTDTQYF. As DNA, the CDR3 is TGCAGCGTTCGAGCGGGATTCAGCACAGATACGCAGTATTTT.